Listed below are T cell receptor beta chains from one sample, sequenced in a study of T cells in Graves' hyperthyroidism and ophthalmopathy. TCRdb independently ran MiXCR on the multiplex PCR reads; one entry per CDR3 protein. The table shows about 420,000 distinct CDR3 sequences, with 12% to 15% occurring only once. The sequenced sample was blood. These receptors all come from a woman younger than 30 with Graves' hyperthyroidism. CDR3s include the opening cysteine and the closing phenylalanine or tryptophan. Only part of the rows carry a size: once, few, many, or a class if the clone is expanded.

abundance	len	v_gene	j_gene	CDR3aa
.	16	TRBV20-1	TRBJ2-3	CSASTRQTGGTDTQYF
many	16	TRBV6-2/TRBV6-3	TRBJ2-7	CASSYSTEFNQGEQYF
few	17	TRBV5-1	TRBJ2-3	CASSNNAGGGGTDTQYF
.	16	TRBV11-1	TRBJ2-3	CASSLEGSSSTDTQYF
few	11	TRBV6-1	TRBJ1-2	CASRRTGGYTF
many	12	TRBV28	TRBJ1-1	CASSLEAAKAFF
.	13	TRBV30	TRBJ1-1	CAWGKGAWSEAFF
few	18	TRBV24-1	TRBJ2-2	CATSDLPRTSGSAGELFF
many	17	TRBV7-2	TRBJ2-7	CASSPRGYSGRTNEQYF
.	16	TRBV6-1	TRBJ1-5	CASSEGWGQVNQPQHF
many	16	TRBV24-1	TRBJ2-3	CATSGGTSGPTDTQYF
few	13	TRBV6-4	TRBJ2-4	CASSDGGLGIQYF
few	12	TRBV27	TRBJ1-2	CASRQDPYGYTF
many	14	TRBV28	TRBJ1-1	CATEQGALNTEAFF
many	12	TRBV6-2/TRBV6-3	TRBJ1-1	CASSFLDTEAFF
many	14	TRBV28	TRBJ1-3	CASRTQGSGNTIYF
many	14	TRBV20-1	TRBJ2-1	CSARGSRSYNEQFF
few	17	TRBV6-5	TRBJ2-7	CASSYSDRGRSTYEQYF
.	15	TRBV18	TRBJ1-1	CASSPLDSSPLRAFF